This T cell receptor (beta chain) was recovered during a study of cytomegalovirus exposure and HLA in healthy donors. In the case of this clone: No antigen is known for it.

Unrecorded immune exposures were likely, despite nominal health at sampling. Germline-derived CDR1 and CDR2 are SGHDN and FVKESK. Trimming cost V 0 bases and J 5 bases; bases outside gene matches: 11. The CDR3 has 17 amino acids. Study-wide results and caveats: Specific recognition of CMV antigens was confirmed in vitro for three chains (all CMV-associated). It was 160 or so TCR beta chains that were listed as cytomegalovirus-associated. In a later analysis, a missense DCLRE1C variant was linked to TCR beta V- and J-gene trimming.

Primers for the PCR totalled 60 Vbeta and 13 Jbeta. Here immunoSEQ multiplex PCR was the method, and the copy in TCRdb shows in-frame clones only, minus some. The sample carries fewer than 200,000 clones, about 64% recorded once. Sequences were obtained from PBMCs. This receptor was obtained from a man aged 50 or older in good health and CMV-seronegative. This chain uses TRBV14 with TRBJ2-5, with 8 bases lining up with TRBD2. The CDR3 coding sequence is TGTGCCAGCAGCCAAGATCCCCCTAGCGGGCCCGAGGAGACCCAGTACTTC. The encoded protein is CASSQDPPSGPEETQYF.